A single sample is the source of the 23 T cell receptor beta chains below, sequenced in a study of cytomegalovirus exposure and HLA in healthy donors. 13 Jbeta primers and 60 Vbeta primers were used for the PCR. Some clones are missing from TCRdb's copy, which holds only in-frame ones; the method was immunoSEQ multiplex PCR. The sample shows around 150,000 clones, approximately 80% of them seen only once. Material: PBMCs. These receptors all come from a woman aged 40 to 50 in good health and CMV-seropositive.

The chain combines TRBV7-9 with TRBJ2-7; tentative D call: TRBD1 (6 bases). The V gene lost 0 bases and the J gene lost 4 bases, with 10 bases spanning the gap. From germline, CDR1 is SEHNR and CDR2 FQNEAQ (reference sequence). This CDR3 is 14 amino acids long. The CDR3 spells CASSLAQGQYEQYF. The CDR3 region has the DNA TGTGCCAGCAGCTTAGCCCAGGGACAATACGAGCAGTACTTC.

This clone was counted a single time. The chain has TRBV6-5 and TRBJ1-3; D gene unclear. CDR3 size: 13 residues. The V gene's germline CDR1 is MNHEY and CDR2 SVGAGI. V lost 0 bases to trimming and J lost 5 bases, with 5 bases between them. The CDR3 bases are TGTGCCAGCAGTTACTCGGCAAGAAACACCATATATTTT. Translation: CASSYSARNTIYF.

This chain uses TRBV7-2 with TRBJ1-2; 9 bases fit TRBD1. The CDR3 is made up of 14 amino acids. V lost 3 bases and J lost 5; bases outside the gene matches: 4. Germline V gene lookup returns CDR1 SGHTA and CDR2 FQGNSA. DNA of the CDR3: TGTGCCAGCAGCTTCGGACAGGGGAGATATGGCTACACCTTC. This sequence encodes CASSFGQGRYGYTF.

This chain links TRBV5-1 with TRBJ2-1; 9 positions agree with TRBD1. Per the germline V gene, CDR1 is SGHRS and CDR2 is YFSETQ. V lost 7 bases and J lost 1; bases outside the gene matches: 6. The CDR3 spans 15 residues. CDR3 sequence reads: CASRRTGESYNEQFF. CDR3 DNA: TGCGCCAGCCGTCGGACAGGGGAATCCTACAATGAGCAGTTCTTC.

The chain carries TRBV5-4 and TRBJ1-2; D is perhaps TRBD1 (6 bases). The CDR3 totals 14 residues. V was cut by 2 bases and J by 5 bases, with 13 bases left in between. Germline-derived CDR1 and CDR2 are SGHNT and YYREEE (reference sequence). In nucleotides, the CDR3 is TGTGCCAGCAGCTTTTGGACAGTCCCTTATGGCTACACCTTC. Amino acid sequence: CASSFWTVPYGYTF.

The chain links TRBV7-2 to TRBJ1-5; weak D call: TRBD1 (6 bases). Trimming removed 2 bases at V and 2 bases at J, with 16 bases between. Germline values: CDR1 SGHTA, CDR2 FQGNSA. There are 17 residues in the CDR3. In nucleotides, the CDR3 is TGTGCCAGCAGCTTAATAGGCAGGGGAGGGGGCAATCAGCCCCAGCATTTT. It is translated as CASSLIGRGGGNQPQHF.

The genes are TRBV27 and TRBJ2-7; 7 bases match TRBD2. The V gene end was trimmed by 8 bases and the J gene end by 4 bases; junction bases not matched to a gene: 8. The CDR3 spans 13 residues. Germline CDR1 and CDR2: MNHEY and SMNVEV (reference sequence). DNA for the CDR3: TGTGCCAGCCGCCCGGGGCGGGGGTACGAGCAGTACTTC. Its translation is CASRPGRGYEQYF.

J is TRBJ2-5 and V is TRBV2; D is perhaps TRBD1 (6 bases). Judging by the DNA end, TRBJ2-7 fits better; the J call may be wrong. Germline V gene data show CDR1 as SNHLY and CDR2 as FYNNEI. CDR3 length equals 15 residues. CDR3 amino acids: CASSEAWQGSYEQYF. For the CDR3, the DNA is TGTGCCAGCAGTGAAGCTTGGCAGGGGAGCTACGAGCAGTACTTC.

V usage is TRBV6-5 and J usage is TRBJ1-1; tentatively, D is TRBD1 (5 bases). From germline, CDR1 is MNHEY and CDR2 SVGAGI. V lost 0 bases and J 4 bases, leaving 9 bases between the germline ends. The CDR3 spans 14 residues. The CDR3 coding sequence is TGTGCCAGCAGTTACTCGAGCAGGGCCACTGAAGCTTTCTTT. This encodes CASSYSSRATEAFF.

The chain is built from TRBV30 and TRBJ2-5, with 7 bases fitting TRBD1. The CDR3 has 13 residues. V lost 0 bases, J lost 4 bases, and 2 bases stayed unmatched. Looked up from germline, CDR1 is GTSNPN and CDR2 is SVGIG (reference sequence). The CDR3 sequence is CAWSVTGRETQYF. Written as DNA, the CDR3 is TGTGCCTGGAGTGTGACAGGGCGAGAGACCCAGTACTTC. The variable domain in full, completed from reference TRBV30 and TRBJ2-5, reads SQTIHQWPATLVQPVGSPLSLECTVEGTSNPNLYWYRQAAGRGLQLLFYSVGIGQISSEVPQNLSASRPQDRQFILSSKKLLLSDSGFYLCAWSVTGRETQYFGPGTRLLVL.

Details on this clone: Mismatch with germline at one junction end may stem from a read error. Different DNA sequences within this sample yield the same CDR3. The gene calls are TRBV5-6 and TRBJ2-7; 10 bases are shared with TRBD1. CDR3 length equals 14 residues. Germline assignment: CDR1 SGHDT and CDR2 YYEEEE. Here the CDR3 DNA reads TGTGCCAGCAGCTCCCGGGACAGGGGTACAGGGCAGTACTTT. It specifies CASSSRDRGTGQYF.

V and J are TRBV30 and TRBJ2-3; D possibly corresponds to TRBD2 (5 bases). V was clipped by 1 base and J by 0 bases, with 17 bases between them. This CDR3 contains 17 residues. CDR1 GTSNPN and CDR2 SVGIG come from the germline V gene (reference sequence). CDR3 sequence reads: CAWSASLTQTSTDTQYF. The CDR3 region has the DNA TGTGCCTGGAGTGCTAGCCTGACCCAGACTAGCACAGATACGCAGTATTTT.

The chain recombines TRBV2 with TRBJ2-7; tentatively, D is TRBD1 (5 bases). The length of the CDR3 is 12 residues. V lost 2 bases and J 3 bases, leaving 5 bases between the germline ends. Germline values: CDR1 SNHLY, CDR2 FYNNEI. This chain's CDR3 is CASSERGYEQYF. CDR3 coding DNA: TGTGCCAGCAGTGAAAGGGGCTACGAGCAGTACTTC. Looking up the rest from reference TRBV2 and TRBJ2-7 gives the full variable domain: EPEVTQTPSHQVTQMGQEVILRCVPISNHLYFYWYRQILGQKVEFLVSFYNNEISEKSEIFDDQFSVERPDGSNFTLKIRSTKLEDSAMYFCASSERGYEQYFGPGTRLTVT.

The chain employs TRBV23-1 and TRBJ2-7; no firm D call. Being an ORF, TRBV23-1 has a function that is uncertain. The V end was cut by 2 bases, the J end by 6 bases, with 11 bases between. The CDR3 sequence is 13 residues long. The CDR3 nucleotides are TGCGCCAGCAGTCAACATAGTAGTTCCGAGCAGTACTTC. Translation gives CASSQHSSSEQYF.

The V call is TRBV7-2, the J call TRBJ2-7, with TRBD2 identical over 12 bases. The CDR3 length is 16 residues. V dropped 1 base and J dropped 9; count of bases not matched to a gene: 10. From germline, CDR1 is SGHTA and CDR2 FQGNSA. The CDR3 spells CASSLEASGGGLAQYF. The CDR3 coding sequence is TGTGCCAGCAGCTTAGAAGCTAGCGGGGGGGGGCTCGCGCAGTACTTC.

The V and J genes are TRBV12-5 and TRBJ1-3, with 9 bases that match TRBD1. With 4 bases clipped from V and 3 bases from J, the junction kept 25 bases outside the gene matches. The CDR3 sequence is 22 residues long. CDR1 and CDR2 (germline): LGHNT, FRNRAP. In DNA, the CDR3 is TGTGCTAGTGGTTCATCAGCCCGGGACATAACTCTGGACAGGGGTTTTGGAAACACCATATATTTT. Protein: CASGSSARDITLDRGFGNTIYF.

The chain employs TRBV9 and TRBJ1-4; TRBD1 is a possible D gene (6 bases). This CDR3 contains 15 residues. Looked up from germline, CDR1 is SGDLS and CDR2 is YYNGEE. Trimming removed 4 bases from V and 7 bases from J, with 17 bases in between. As DNA, the CDR3 is TGTGCCAGCAGCCCGAGGGGGGAGGGAAGTGAAAAACTGTTTTTT. Translating gives CASSPRGEGSEKLFF.

The chain has TRBV7-9 and TRBJ2-2; 9 bases fit TRBD2. This CDR3 contains 15 residues. V lost 4 bases to trimming and J lost 1 base; unmatched junction nucleotides: 1. The germline V gene has CDR1 SEHNR and CDR2 FQNEAQ (reference sequence). CDR3 coding DNA: TGTGCCAGCAGCTGGACTAGCGTGAACACCGGGGAGCTGTTTTTT. This gives the protein CASSWTSVNTGELFF.

The rearrangement links TRBV5-1 to TRBJ2-1, with TRBD2 matching 8 bases. Germline V lookup: CDR1 SGHRS, CDR2 YFSETQ. The CDR3 spans 15 residues. The V gene end was trimmed by 3 bases and the J gene end by 4 bases; junction bases not matched to a gene: 6. As DNA, the CDR3 is TGCGCCAGCAGCTCCTTAGCGGGACTTTACAATGAGCAGTTCTTC. Its translation is CASSSLAGLYNEQFF.

The chain recombines TRBV7-2 with TRBJ1-1, with D maybe TRBD1 (6 bases). This CDR3 spans 15 amino acids. The germline CDR1 and CDR2 sequences are SGHTA and FQGNSA. V was cut by 1 base and J by 5 bases, with 14 bases left in between. Written as DNA, the CDR3 is TGTGCCAGCAGCTTAGGGGGGGGCGTGGGGACTGAAGCTTTCTTT. This codes for CASSLGGGVGTEAFF.

The V and J genes are TRBV7-8 and TRBJ2-7; TRBD2 aligns across 9 bases. The V gene end was trimmed by 4 bases and the J gene end by 0 bases; junction bases not matched to a gene: 4. Germline V gene data show CDR1 as SGHVS and CDR2 as FQNEAQ. The CDR3 spans 15 residues. The CDR3 DNA reads TGTGCCAGCAGCTCGGGACTAGCTAGCTCCTACGAGCAGTACTTC. Translation gives CASSSGLASSYEQYF.

Regarding this clone: At the DNA level, this CDR3 is encoded by other sequences in the same sample as well. V gene TRBV11-3 combines with J gene TRBJ2-1; 10 bases match TRBD2. This CDR3 spans 13 amino acids. Germline lookup yields CDR1 SGHNT and CDR2 YENEEA. The CDR3 reads CASSSGSLNEQFF. CDR3 nucleotides: TGTGCTAGCTCTAGCGGGAGTCTGAATGAGCAGTTCTTC.

The chain is built from TRBV7-9 and TRBJ1-4; D is possibly TRBD1 (5 bases). The CDR3 sequence is 14 residues long. CDR1 is SEHNR, CDR2 FQNEAQ, per germline (reference sequence). V was cut by 7 bases and J by 4 bases, with 13 bases left in between. CDR3 region: CASTPGDGNEKLFF. The DNA for the CDR3 is TGTGCCAGCACCCCGGGGGACGGTAATGAAAAACTGTTTTTT. The full variable domain, in which reference TRBV7-9 and TRBJ1-4 provide the parts outside the CDR3, is DTGVSQNPRHKITKRGQNVTFRCDPISEHNRLYWYRQTLGQGPEFLTYFQNEAQLEKSRLLSDRFSAERPKGSFSTLEIQRTEQGDSAMYLCASTPGDGNEKLFFGSGTQLSVL.